The 15 T cell receptor beta chains below all came from one sample that was sequenced in a study of T cells after yellow fever vaccination. TCRdb recomputed calls from the 5' RACE reads with MiXCR, one row per CDR3 protein. The sample has about 260,000 distinct CDR3 sequences, around 4.9% seen once. Sequenced material: CD4+ T cells sorted from PBMCs, taken on the day of the yellow fever booster vaccination. The receptor set was obtained from a man aged 18 to 29 who received the YFV17D yellow fever vaccine.

In this sample, this clonotype turned up many times. This rearrangement joins TRBV12-3 or TRBV12-4 to TRBJ1-1; D ambiguous. The germline V and J ends were trimmed by 8 bases and 2 bases, with 12 bases remaining between them. This CDR3 has 13 amino acids. The CDR3 sequence is CASLRTVNTEAFF. In DNA form, the CDR3 reads TGTGCCAGCCTGCGGACTGTTAACACTGAAGCTTTCTTT.

The chain recombines TRBV7-9 with TRBJ2-2; either TRBD1 or TRBD2 may supply D (5 bases each). CDR1 and CDR2 (germline): SEHNR, FQNEAQ (reference sequence). The germline V and J ends were trimmed by 5 bases and 1 base, with 11 bases remaining between them. This CDR3 is built from 15 residues. The CDR3 is CASSPGRLNTGELFF. CDR3 nucleotides: TGTGCCAGCAGCCCGGGACGGTTGAACACCGGGGAGCTGTTTTTT.

This clonotype showed up just a few times. The rearrangement joins TRBV7-9 to TRBJ2-3, with 7 nucleotides matching TRBD2. The CDR3 is 15 amino acids. V lost 5 bases, J lost 4 bases, and 9 bases stayed unmatched. Germline assignment: CDR1 SEHNR and CDR2 FQNEAQ (reference sequence). CDR3 amino acids: CASSAPATSSDTQYF. CDR3 nucleotides: TGTGCCAGCAGCGCCCCGGCGACTAGCTCAGATACGCAGTATTTT.

This clonotype appeared many times. V is TRBV7-2 and J is TRBJ1-6, with D tentatively TRBD1 (6 bases). Trimming removed 0 bases from V and 9 bases from J, with 12 bases in between. The CDR3 contains 15 residues. Germline V lookup: CDR1 SGHTA, CDR2 FQGNSA. The CDR3 DNA reads as TGTGCCAGCAGCTTAGCGGGGGCAGAGCGTTCACCCCTCCACTTT. It codes for CASSLAGAERSPLHF.

This clonotype turned up a few times. The chain combines TRBV9 with TRBJ1-1; 7 nucleotides align to TRBD1. Germline-derived CDR1 and CDR2 are SGDLS and YYNGEE. J was trimmed by 3 bases and V by 3 bases; bases with no gene match: 5. The CDR3 totals 14 residues. The CDR3 loop is CASSAPTGHTEAFF. The CDR3 DNA is TGTGCCAGCAGCGCACCGACAGGGCACACTGAAGCTTTCTTT.

The chain carries TRBV7-2 and TRBJ2-1; unclear D gene. Trimming shortened V by 4 bases and J by 8 bases, and 9 bases separated the two germline ends. Germline assignment: CDR1 SGHTA and CDR2 FQGNSA. The CDR3 length is 12 residues. The CDR3 nucleotides read TGTGCCAGCAGCTCGCCCCCGGATGAGCAGTTCTTC. This gives the protein CASSSPPDEQFF.

The genes are TRBV5-4 and TRBJ1-1, with unresolved D. The germline gives CDR1 SGHNT, CDR2 YYREEE (reference sequence). The ends were cut back, 4 bases at V and 9 bases at J, with 19 bases in the middle. The CDR3 sequence is 14 residues long. CDR3 DNA sequence: TGTGCCAGCAGCCCAAGGACTCTGTTACTTCAAGCTTTCTTT. This sequence encodes CASSPRTLLLQAFF.

Only a few counts were recorded for this clonotype. The genes are TRBV6-2 or TRBV6-3 and TRBJ2-7; D may be TRBD2 (5 bases). The CDR3 consists of 14 residues. Germline CDR1 and CDR2: MNHEY and SVGEGT. CDR3 sequence: CASWLEGISCEQYV. The CDR3 DNA reads TGTGCCAGCTGGTTAGAGGGTATCTCCTGCGAGCAGTACGTC.

The genes are TRBV19 and TRBJ2-7; TRBD1 matches at 8 bases. The CDR3 is 15 amino acids. The V and J ends lost 4 bases and 9 bases, in that order; junction bases with no gene match: 14. CDR1 and CDR2 from the germline V gene are LNHDA and SQIVND (reference sequence). CDR3 region: CASSTGGGITEWQYF. CDR3 sequence (DNA): TGTGCCAGTAGTACAGGGGGCGGCATAACCGAGTGGCAGTACTTC. Supplemented by reference TRBV19 and TRBJ2-7, the full variable domain reads DGGITQSPKYLFRKEGQNVTLSCEQNLNHDAMYWYRQDPGQGLRLIYYSQIVNDFQKGDIAEGYSVSREKKESFPLTVTSAQKNPTAFYLCASSTGGGITEWQYFGPGTRLTVT.

This clonotype was found a few times. This sequence joins TRBV20-1 and TRBJ1-5; D gene unclear. The V end was cut by 3 bases, the J end by 6 bases, with 15 bases between. Germline lookup yields CDR1 DFQATT and CDR2 SNEGSKA (reference sequence). This CDR3 is 14 amino acids long. For the CDR3, the DNA is TGCAGTGCTAGTGGCCCGGATACGCGTCAGCCCCAGCATTTT. It encodes CSASGPDTRQPQHF.

This clonotype has at least ten counts. The rearrangement uses TRBV20-1 and TRBJ2-3, with TRBD2 identical over 9 bases. With 3 bases clipped from V and 4 bases from J, the junction kept 8 bases outside the gene matches. The length of the CDR3 is 15 residues. The V gene's germline CDR1 is DFQATT and CDR2 SNEGSKA (reference sequence). The CDR3 sequence: CSASRASGAADTQYF. Here the CDR3 DNA reads TGCAGTGCTAGTCGTGCTAGCGGGGCGGCAGATACGCAGTATTTT.

This clonotype appeared many times. The genes are TRBV4-2 and TRBJ2-1, with TRBD2 as a possible D gene (7 bases). The CDR3 is 13 residues long. Germline V lookup: CDR1 LGHNA, CDR2 YNFKEQ. V was pared by 7 bases and J by 8 bases, with 15 bases between. In DNA, the CDR3 is TGTGCCAGCAAGGGGGGAGGGGACTATGAGCAGTTCTTC. Its protein is CASKGGGDYEQFF.

In this sample, this clonotype turned up many times. The V gene is TRBV7-2, the J gene TRBJ1-6; D unresolved. The V gene's germline CDR1 is SGHTA and CDR2 FQGNSA. V was trimmed by 4 bases and J by 8 bases, leaving 12 bases between them. This CDR3 region has 14 residues. The CDR3, as DNA: TGTGCCAGCAGCTCCCAGGCCGGGGATTCACCCCTCCACTTT. Protein product: CASSSQAGDSPLHF. Full variable domain (rest looked up from reference TRBV7-2 and TRBJ1-6): GAGVSQSPSNKVTEKGKDVELRCDPISGHTALYWYRQSLGQGLEFLIYFQGNSAPDKSGLPSDRFSAERTGGSVSTLTIQRTQQEDSAVYLCASSSQAGDSPLHFGNGTRLTVT.

A word on this clonotype: Because it lacks the conserved phenylalanine or tryptophan at the end, this CDR3 is likely a read error. The DNA is omitted, as the CDR3 cannot be located on it reliably, and the CDR3 follows TCRdb's listing. The genes are TRBV20-1 and TRBJ2-5; the table's D call, TRBD1, was not checked against the DNA. The CDR3 has 9 amino acids, counting both end residues. CDR1 and CDR2 from the germline V gene are DFQATT and SNEGSKA (reference sequence). The CDR3 is CSAAPGVPS.

At least ten counts were recorded for this clonotype. This chain connects TRBV30 to TRBJ2-3; TRBD1 might be the D (6 bases). The CDR3 is made up of 13 amino acids. Germline CDR1 GTSNPN, CDR2 SVGIG (reference sequence). The V gene lost 4 bases and the J gene lost 2 bases, with 10 bases spanning the gap. CDR3 nucleotides: TGTGCCTGGAACAGGGATTTCACAGATACGCAGTATTTT. Its protein is CAWNRDFTDTQYF.